These 26 T cell receptor beta chains share one sample of origin, sequenced in a study of cytomegalovirus exposure and HLA in healthy donors. This PCR relied on a set of 60 Vbeta primers and 13 Jbeta primers. Sequencing used immunoSEQ multiplex PCR; TCRdb keeps in-frame clones, though not all of them. The top ten hold about 15% of the sample, which has about 15,000 clones, about 60% seen once. Sequenced material: PBMCs. These TCRs come from a woman aged 45-60 years in good health and CMV-seropositive.

This clone was counted between two and nine times. V gene TRBV7-9 combines with J gene TRBJ1-4; 11 nucleotides agree with TRBD1. The CDR3 covers 13 residues. CDR1 is SEHNR, CDR2 FQNEAQ, per germline (reference sequence). With V trimmed by 5 bases and J by 8 bases, 1 base remained unmatched. CDR3 in amino acids: CASSRTGGEKLFF. As DNA, the CDR3 is TGTGCCAGCAGCCGGACAGGGGGCGAAAAACTGTTTTTT.

The rearrangement links TRBV7-2 to TRBJ2-1, with 7 bases that match TRBD2. CDR3 length: 17 amino acids. The germline V gene encodes CDR1 SGHTA and CDR2 FQGNSA. The ends lost 3 bases at V and 0 bases at J; junction bases unmatched: 8. The CDR3 here is CASSFPLAGGSYNEQFF. CDR3 coding DNA: TGTGCCAGCAGCTTCCCCTTAGCGGGTGGCTCCTACAATGAGCAGTTCTTC.

This clone was observed a handful of times. This sequence joins TRBV6-6 and TRBJ1-5, with unresolved D. The CDR3 loop spans 12 amino acids. Deletions cut 10 bases from V and 11 bases from J, with 18 bases between. The germline V gene encodes CDR1 MNHNY and CDR2 SVGAGI (reference sequence). The CDR3 DNA is TGTGCCACCTTCGCAGGCGGGCGGTCCCAGCATTTT. Protein sequence: CATFAGGRSQHF.

This clone was detected only a few times. The J gene is TRBJ2-7, the V gene TRBV5-6; D not certain. Trimming cost V 3 bases and J 2 bases, with 6 bases left between them. The CDR3 totals 12 residues. The V gene's germline CDR1 is SGHDT and CDR2 YYEEEE. The CDR3 coding sequence is TGTGCCAGCAGCTCCGCGACCTACGAGCAGTACTTC. It specifies CASSSATYEQYF.

The V call is TRBV29-1, the J call TRBJ1-1, with D uncertain. CDR3 length: 15 residues. The germline V gene encodes CDR1 SQVTM and CDR2 ANQGSEA. Trimming removed 6 bases from V and 0 bases from J, with 17 bases in between. The CDR3: CSVASRGFMNTEAFF. DNA of the CDR3: TGCAGCGTCGCCTCTCGAGGCTTCATGAACACTGAAGCTTTCTTT.

The V call is TRBV9, the J call TRBJ1-1; no reliable D call. The CDR3 has 14 amino acids. Germline CDR1 reads SGDLS; CDR2 reads YYNGEE. Trimming removed 0 bases at V and 1 base at J, with 7 bases between. Here the CDR3 reads CASSVEEGNTEAFF. As DNA, the CDR3 is TGTGCCAGCAGCGTAGAGGAGGGGAACACTGAAGCTTTCTTT.

The chain recombines TRBV15 with TRBJ2-7; 12 bases match TRBD2. The ends lost 3 bases at V and 6 bases at J; junction bases unmatched: 6. The CDR3 consists of 15 residues. Germline CDR1 and CDR2: LNHNV and YYDKDF (reference sequence). CDR3 nucleotide sequence: TGTGCCACCAGCAGGGCTAGCGGGAGGGCCGGCGAGCAGTACTTC. This sequence encodes CATSRASGRAGEQYF.

The chain's CDR3 is CSVRGQARVGYTF. Written as DNA, the CDR3 is TGCAGCGTTAGAGGACAGGCCCGCGTGGGCTACACCTTC. This sequence joins TRBV29-1 and TRBJ1-2; TRBD1 matches at 7 bases. In germline, CDR1 is SQVTM, CDR2 ANQGSEA. This CDR3 spans 13 amino acids. The J segment lost 8 bases and the V segment lost 5 bases, leaving 11 bases of the junction unmatched.

CDR3 region: CASSPVGGTEAFF. DNA of the CDR3: TGTGCCAGCAGCCCTGTGGGGGGCACTGAAGCTTTCTTT. The V and J genes are TRBV5-4 and TRBJ1-1; TRBD1 might be the D (5 bases). With 4 bases removed from V and 4 bases from J, the gap between germline ends came to 11 bases. The germline gives CDR1 SGHNT, CDR2 YYREEE (reference sequence). CDR3 size: 13 residues.

On this clone itself: The same CDR3 can be traced to other DNA sequences in this sample. V is TRBV5-4 and J is TRBJ2-7; no firm D call. This CDR3 is built from 11 residues. The germline V gene encodes CDR1 SGHNT and CDR2 YYREEE (reference sequence). V lost 4 bases to trimming and J lost 7 bases, with 9 bases between them. The DNA of the CDR3 is TGTGCCAGCAGCCGAGGTGGAGAGCAGTACTTC. The encoded protein is CASSRGGEQYF.

This clone showed up just a few times. The gene calls are TRBV10-3 and TRBJ2-7; TRBD2 agrees at 11 bases. This CDR3 region has 15 residues. The germline gives CDR1 ENHRY, CDR2 SYGVKD. J lost 7 bases, V lost 4 bases, and 9 bases had no gene match. The CDR3 nucleotides are TGTGCCATCAGTGCTCCGTGGATAGCGGGGGGGGAGCAGTACTTC. This translates into CAISAPWIAGGEQYF.

The chain uses TRBV4-1 and TRBJ2-5; 7 bases are shared with TRBD1. This CDR3 spans 16 amino acids. The V segment lost 4 bases and the J segment 9 bases; nucleotides outside the gene matches: 17. Germline CDR1 MGHRA, CDR2 YSYEKL. The CDR3 sequence is CASSLSRGQQERAQYF. The CDR3 DNA is TGCGCCAGCAGCCTGAGCCGGGGACAGCAAGAGAGGGCCCAGTACTTC.

This clone was seen only once. The chain employs TRBV30 and TRBJ2-1; 9 positions match TRBD1. The junction had 3 bases not matched to a gene; V was cut back by 1 base and J by 8 bases. The CDR3 totals 13 residues. Per the germline V gene, CDR1 is GTSNPN and CDR2 is SVGIG (reference sequence). CDR3 in DNA: TGTGCCTGGAGTGCCGACAGGGGGGATGAGCAGTTCTTC. Residues: CAWSADRGDEQFF.

The rearrangement uses TRBV15 and TRBJ2-2; 7 nucleotides align to TRBD1. The CDR3 sequence is 13 residues long. Germline loops: CDR1 LNHNV, CDR2 YYDKDF (reference sequence). Trimming at V came to 8 bases and at J to 7 bases, leaving 7 bases not matched to a gene. The CDR3 region is CATADRAVGELFF. The DNA of the CDR3 is TGTGCCACCGCAGACAGGGCGGTCGGGGAGCTGTTTTTT.

V gene TRBV6-5 combines with J gene TRBJ1-2; D gene unclear. V was shortened by 2 bases and J by 5 bases, with 15 bases between the two germline ends. CDR3 size: 15 residues. CDR1 and CDR2 from the germline V gene are MNHEY and SVGAGI. CDR3 amino acids: CASSYRFRQAYGYTF. CDR3 in DNA: TGTGCCAGCAGTTACCGGTTCCGGCAGGCGTATGGCTACACCTTC.

This chain joins TRBV27 and TRBJ2-1; 14 nucleotides match TRBD2. From germline, CDR1 is MNHEY and CDR2 SMNVEV (reference sequence). V trimming: 11 bases; J trimming: 10 bases; junction bases outside the gene matches: 4. The CDR3 length is 12 residues. The CDR3 DNA sequence: TGTGCCTCTCGGACTAGCGGGAGGGAGCAGTTCTTC. Translation: CASRTSGREQFF.

V and J are TRBV6-1 and TRBJ1-1, with D hard to call. From germline, CDR1 is MNHNS and CDR2 SASEGT. The V gene lost 10 bases and the J gene lost 4 bases, with 16 bases spanning the gap. This CDR3 contains 13 residues. The CDR3 region has the DNA TGTGCCACCGTCTCGAGGAGATTCACTGAAGCTTTCTTT. Protein: CATVSRRFTEAFF.

Judged by abundance, this clone is medium-sized. The genes are TRBV4-1 and TRBJ2-2; 8 nucleotides match TRBD2. Germline trimming cut 3 bases from V and 3 bases from J; bases unmatched to any gene: 3. The CDR3 contains 15 residues. The germline CDR1 and CDR2 sequences are MGHRA and YSYEKL. The CDR3 sequence: CASSQGLGDTGELFF. CDR3 nucleotides: TGCGCCAGCAGCCAGGGACTAGGTGACACCGGGGAGCTGTTTTTT.

The gene calls are TRBV29-1 and TRBJ1-1, with TRBD1 as a possible D gene (6 bases). Germline assignment: CDR1 SQVTM and CDR2 ANQGSEA. The CDR3 totals 13 residues. The ends were cut back, 7 bases at V and 1 base at J, with 13 bases in the middle. The CDR3 reads CSGGGHQNTEAFF. The CDR3 region has the DNA TGCAGCGGTGGGGGACACCAGAACACTGAAGCTTTCTTT.

The chain is built from TRBV4-2 and TRBJ1-3; 8 bases match TRBD1. The CDR3 loop spans 15 amino acids. CDR1 is LGHNA and CDR2 is YNFKEQ in the germline V gene. V trimming: 2 bases; J trimming: 3 bases; junction bases outside the gene matches: 3. The chain's CDR3 is CASSQLQGDGNTIYF. CDR3 nucleotide sequence: TGTGCCAGCAGCCAACTACAGGGGGATGGAAACACCATATATTTT.

V gene TRBV29-1 combines with J gene TRBJ2-1; the match to TRBD2 covers 15 bases. CDR1 is SQVTM, CDR2 ANQGSEA, per germline. This CDR3 is built from 15 residues. Trimming took 7 bases from V and 9 from J; bases not matched to a gene: 10. For the CDR3, the DNA is TGCAGCGCCCCACCGGGACTAGCGGGAGGTGGTGAGCAGTTCTTC. Its translation is CSAPPGLAGGGEQFF.

V and J are TRBV4-2 and TRBJ1-5, with D uncertain. The CDR3 extends over 15 amino acids. The V end lost 3 bases, the J end lost 3 bases, and 12 bases lay between the germline ends. The germline CDR1 and CDR2 sequences are LGHNA and YNFKEQ. Here the CDR3 reads CASSQVREANQPQHF. In DNA, the CDR3 is TGTGCCAGCAGCCAGGTACGGGAGGCCAATCAGCCCCAGCATTTT.

This chain connects TRBV30 to TRBJ2-7; D unresolved. V shed 2 bases and J shed 4 bases, with 9 bases lying between them. Germline V gene sequence: CDR1 GTSNPN, CDR2 SVGIG (reference sequence). CDR3 length equals 12 residues. In DNA form, the CDR3 reads TGTGCCTGGAGTCCAGGAATTTACGAGCAGTACTTC. It encodes CAWSPGIYEQYF.

The rearrangement links TRBV7-9 to TRBJ2-7, with 7 bases identical to TRBD1. With 5 bases clipped from V and 5 bases from J, the junction kept 6 bases outside the gene matches. The CDR3 totals 13 residues. From germline, CDR1 is SEHNR and CDR2 FQNEAQ (reference sequence). The CDR3 loop reads CASSPRDSNEQYF. The DNA for the CDR3 is TGTGCCAGCAGCCCCCGGGACAGTAACGAGCAGTACTTC.

The chain links TRBV11-2 to TRBJ2-1; 13 positions agree with TRBD2. Germline V gene sequence: CDR1 SGHAT, CDR2 FQNNGV. The CDR3 length is 14 residues. V dropped 1 base and J dropped 15; count of bases not matched to a gene: 6. The CDR3 DNA follows: TGTGCCAGCAGCTTAGCAGGACTAGCGGGAGATTGGTTCTTC. Encoded protein: CASSLAGLAGDWFF.

This clone was observed a few times. The J gene is TRBJ2-7, the V gene TRBV28, with 7 nucleotides matching TRBD1. Unmatched junction bases numbered 12, after V lost 7 bases and J lost 6 bases. The CDR3 runs to 14 residues. The germline V gene has CDR1 MDHEN and CDR2 SYDVKM. In DNA, the CDR3 is TGTGCCAGCACCGAGGGGGCTAACCGGCGCGAGCAGTACTTC. It codes for CASTEGANRREQYF.